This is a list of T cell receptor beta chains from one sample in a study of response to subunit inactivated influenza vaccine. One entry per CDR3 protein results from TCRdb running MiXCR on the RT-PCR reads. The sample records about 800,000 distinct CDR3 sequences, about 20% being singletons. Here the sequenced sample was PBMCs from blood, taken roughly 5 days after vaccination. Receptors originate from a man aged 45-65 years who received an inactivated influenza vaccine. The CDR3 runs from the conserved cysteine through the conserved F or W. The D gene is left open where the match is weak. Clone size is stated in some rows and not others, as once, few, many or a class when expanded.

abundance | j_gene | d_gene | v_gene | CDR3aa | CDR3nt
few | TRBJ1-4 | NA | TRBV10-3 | CAISEGSRTPATNEKLFF | TGTGCCATCAGTGAGGGATCCAGGACCCCAGCAACTAATGAAAAACTGTTTTTT
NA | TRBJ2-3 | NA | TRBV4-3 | CASSLSPIYTDTQYF | TGCGCCAGCAGCCTCAGCCCGATCTACACAGATACGCAGTATTTT
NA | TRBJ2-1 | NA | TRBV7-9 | CGVDNEQFF | TGTGGGGTAGACAATGAGCAGTTCTTC
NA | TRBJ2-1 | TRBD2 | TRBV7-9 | CASSPIGGGARDEQFF | TGTGCCAGCAGCCCAATCGGCGGGGGGGCCCGAGATGAGCAGTTCTTC
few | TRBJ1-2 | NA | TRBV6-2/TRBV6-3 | CASSSLGFGYGYTF | TGTGCCAGCAGTTCCTTAGGGTTCGGCTATGGCTACACCTTC
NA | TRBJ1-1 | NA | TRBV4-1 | CASSQGVSTEAFF | TGCGCCAGCAGCCAAGGGGTAAGCACTGAAGCTTTCTTT
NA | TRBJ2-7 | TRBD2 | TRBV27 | CASSLSSGGNEQYF | TGTGCCAGCAGTTTAAGTAGCGGGGGCAACGAGCAGTACTTC
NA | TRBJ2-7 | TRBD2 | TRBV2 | CASSQGLAVYEQYF | TGTGCCAGCAGCCAGGGACTAGCGGTGTACGAGCAGTACTTC
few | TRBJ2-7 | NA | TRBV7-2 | CASSLARTRGEQYF | TGTGCCAGCAGCTTAGCCAGGACAAGAGGAGAGCAGTACTTC
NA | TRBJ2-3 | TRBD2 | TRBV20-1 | CSASGTSELDTQYF | TGCAGTGCTAGTGGGACTAGCGAACTAGATACGCAGTATTTT
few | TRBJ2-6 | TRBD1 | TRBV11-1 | CASSPIDRGGPSGANVLTF | TGTGCCAGCAGCCCAATTGACAGGGGGGGACCCTCTGGGGCCAACGTCCTGACTTTC
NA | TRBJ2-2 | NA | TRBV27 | CASSLIQALNTGELFF | TGTGCCAGCAGTTTAATTCAGGCTTTGAACACCGGGGAGCTGTTTTTT
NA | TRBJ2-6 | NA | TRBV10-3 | CAISESQGRSSGANVLTF | TGTGCCATCAGTGAGTCTCAGGGTCGTAGCTCTGGGGCCAACGTCCTGACTTTC
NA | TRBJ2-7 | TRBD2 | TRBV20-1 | CSARASGEPYEQYF | TGCAGTGCTAGAGCTAGCGGGGAACCCTACGAGCAGTACTTC
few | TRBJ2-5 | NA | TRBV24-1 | CATSDWNQETQYF | TGTGCCACCAGTGATTGGAACCAAGAGACCCAGTACTTC
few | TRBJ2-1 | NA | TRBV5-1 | CASTPPPGAKGYNEQFF | TGCGCCAGCACGCCCCCCCCCGGAGCAAAGGGTTACAATGAGCAGTTCTTC
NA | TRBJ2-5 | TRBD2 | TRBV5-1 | CASSSGLAGGYQETQYF | TGCGCCAGCAGTTCGGGACTAGCGGGGGGATACCAAGAGACCCAGTACTTC
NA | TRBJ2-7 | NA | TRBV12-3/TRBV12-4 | CASSFGSRREQYF | TGTGCCAGCAGTTTCGGGAGTCGGCGGGAGCAGTACTTC
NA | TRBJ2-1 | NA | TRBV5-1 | CASSMQTSYNEQFF | TGCGCCAGCAGCATGCAGACAAGTTACAATGAGCAGTTCTTC
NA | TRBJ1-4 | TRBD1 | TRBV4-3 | CASSRQGAQGEKLFF | TGCGCCAGCAGCAGACAGGGGGCGCAGGGGGAAAAACTGTTTTTT
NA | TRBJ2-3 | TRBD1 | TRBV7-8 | CASSGVWQTGVWADTQYF | TGTGCCAGCAGCGGGGTATGGCAGACAGGGGTGTGGGCAGATACGCAGTATTTT
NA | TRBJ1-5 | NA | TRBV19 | CASSEHRENRSNQPQHF | TGTGCCAGTAGTGAACACAGGGAAAATAGGAGCAATCAGCCCCAGCATTTT
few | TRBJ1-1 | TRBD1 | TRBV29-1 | CSGASGTGYTEAFF | TGCAGCGGTGCATCCGGGACAGGGTACACTGAAGCTTTCTTT
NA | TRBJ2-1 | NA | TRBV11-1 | CASSLAFLAASSYNEQFF | TGTGCCAGCAGCTTAGCGTTTCTAGCCGCCAGCTCCTACAATGAGCAGTTCTTC
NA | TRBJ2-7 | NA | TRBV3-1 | CASAHRVSYEQYF | TGTGCCAGCGCTCACAGGGTCTCCTACGAGCAGTACTTC
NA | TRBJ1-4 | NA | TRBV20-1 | CSATDRPMREKLFF | TGCAGTGCTACGGACCGGCCAATGAGGGAAAAACTGTTTTTT
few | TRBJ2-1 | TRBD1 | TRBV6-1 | CASSPFGSGGANEQFF | TGTGCCAGCAGTCCCTTCGGGTCAGGGGGCGCGAATGAGCAGTTCTTC
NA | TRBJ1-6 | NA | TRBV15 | CATSRPPKGGNSPLHF | TGTGCCACCAGCAGACCGCCGAAAGGGGGGAATTCACCCCTCCACTTT
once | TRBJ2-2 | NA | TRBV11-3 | CASSPGGLTNTGELFF | TGTGCCAGCAGCCCCGGGGGACTTACGAACACCGGGGAGCTGTTTTTT
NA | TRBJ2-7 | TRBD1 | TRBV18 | CASSLNRDRSLEQYF | TGTGCCAGCTCACTTAACCGGGACAGGAGCCTGGAGCAGTACTTC
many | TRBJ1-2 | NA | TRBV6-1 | CASSERGPNTF | TGTGCCAGCAGTGAACGAGGCCCTAACACCTTC
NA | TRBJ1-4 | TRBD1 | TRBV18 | CASSDTGQVVEKLFF | TGTGCCAGCTCCGATACGGGACAGGTGGTTGAAAAACTGTTTTTT
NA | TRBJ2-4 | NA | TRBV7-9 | CASSHEGGGQRGIQYF | TGTGCCAGCAGCCATGAGGGGGGCGGTCAGAGAGGCATTCAGTACTTC
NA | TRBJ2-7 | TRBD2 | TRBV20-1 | CSARAASGRFEQYF | TGCAGTGCTAGAGCGGCTAGCGGGAGATTCGAGCAGTACTTC
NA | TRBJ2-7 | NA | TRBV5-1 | CASSPSDGSYEQYF | TGCGCCAGCAGCCCGTCGGACGGTTCCTACGAGCAGTACTTC
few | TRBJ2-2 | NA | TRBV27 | CASSLYLNTGELFF | TGTGCCAGCAGTTTATACCTGAACACCGGGGAGCTGTTTTTT
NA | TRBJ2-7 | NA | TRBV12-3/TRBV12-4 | CASSLSGGNEQYF | TGTGCCAGCAGTTTGAGTGGGGGGAACGAGCAGTACTTC
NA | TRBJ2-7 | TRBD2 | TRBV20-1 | CSALAGDYEQYF | TGCAGTGCCCTAGCGGGAGACTACGAGCAGTACTTC
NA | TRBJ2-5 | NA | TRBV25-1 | CASSEYFRGGDETQYF | TGTGCCAGCAGTGAATACTTCAGGGGGGGCGACGAGACCCAGTACTTC
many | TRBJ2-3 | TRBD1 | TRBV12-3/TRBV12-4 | CASSLTGGKDTQYF | TGTGCCAGCAGCCTGACAGGGGGGAAAGATACGCAGTATTTT
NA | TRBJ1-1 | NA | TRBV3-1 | CASSQENRDTEAFF | TGTGCCAGCAGCCAAGAGAATCGGGACACTGAAGCTTTCTTT
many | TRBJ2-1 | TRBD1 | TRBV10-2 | CASSESQGARNEQFF | TGCGCCAGCAGTGAGTCCCAGGGGGCCAGGAATGAGCAGTTCTTC
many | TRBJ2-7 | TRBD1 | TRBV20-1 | CSARDQTGISYEQYF | TGCAGTGCTAGAGATCAGACAGGGATCTCCTACGAGCAGTACTTC
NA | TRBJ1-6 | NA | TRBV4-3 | CASSQARGTFNSPLHF | TGCGCCAGCAGCCAAGCAAGGGGGACCTTTAATTCACCCCTCCACTTT